This is a list of T cell receptor beta chains from one sample in a study of T cell responses to AZD1222 COVID-19 vaccine. Sequencing used immunoSEQ multiplex PCR; TCRdb keeps in-frame clones, though not all of them. This table has some 120,000 clones, around nine tenths appearing once. The specimen comprised peripheral blood, sampled on day 0 of AZD1222 vaccination. These TCRs come from an adult in good health. The CDR3 runs from the conserved cysteine through the conserved F or W. The D gene is left open where the match is weak. Clone size, where shown, is once, few, many, or a class for clones that have expanded.

CDR3: CASSWGFSSGRASVELFF
DNA: TGTGCCAGCAGCTGGGGCTTCTCTAGCGGGAGGGCCTCCGTGGAGCTGTTTTTT
J: TRBJ2-2
D: TRBD2
V: TRBV5-4
size: -

CDR3: CASSIRGGSYNEQFF
DNA: TGTGCCAGTAGTATAAGGGGAGGCTCCTACAATGAGCAGTTCTTC
J: TRBJ2-1
D: -
V: TRBV19
size: -

CDR3: CASSIDSQVSYEQYF
DNA: TGTGCCAGTAGTATAGATTCCCAAGTGTCCTACGAGCAGTACTTC
J: TRBJ2-7
D: -
V: TRBV19
size: -

CDR3: CASTRGVPWGYTF
DNA: TGTGCCAGTACTAGGGGGGTGCCTTGGGGCTACACCTTC
J: TRBJ1-2
D: -
V: TRBV12-3/TRBV12-4
size: -

CDR3: CASSLPGNTEAFF
DNA: TGTGCCAGCAGCTTGCCAGGGAACACTGAAGCTTTCTTT
J: TRBJ1-1
D: -
V: TRBV5-8
size: -

CDR3: CASSQDSGSLNEQFF
DNA: TGCGCCAGCAGCCAAGATAGCGGGAGTCTCAATGAGCAGTTCTTC
J: TRBJ2-1
D: TRBD2
V: TRBV4-3
size: -

CDR3: CASSLGSPSYEQYF
DNA: TGTGCCAGCAGCTTGGGGTCCCCCTCCTACGAGCAGTACTTC
J: TRBJ2-7
D: -
V: TRBV5-4
size: few

CDR3: CASRSTLAGTYHRVDTQYF
DNA: TGTGCAAGTCGCTCAACATTAGCGGGAACCTACCATAGGGTAGATACGCAGTATTTT
J: TRBJ2-3
D: -
V: TRBV12-2
size: -

CDR3: CASSQKTGGTEAFF
DNA: TGTGCCAGCAGCCAAAAGACAGGAGGGACTGAAGCTTTCTTT
J: TRBJ1-1
D: -
V: TRBV3-1/TRBV3-2
size: -

CDR3: CAIRTSGNTIYF
DNA: TGTGCCATCAGAACCTCTGGAAACACCATATATTTT
J: TRBJ1-3
D: -
V: TRBV10-3
size: -

CDR3: CASSSRIAGADYEQYF
DNA: TGCGCCAGCAGCTCCCGAATAGCGGGGGCCGACTACGAGCAGTACTTC
J: TRBJ2-7
D: TRBD2
V: TRBV5-1
size: -

CDR3: CASRPVGGSGYEQYF
DNA: TGTGCCAGCAGGCCTGTGGGGGGATCTGGATACGAGCAGTACTTC
J: TRBJ2-7
D: -
V: TRBV6-2/TRBV6-3
size: -

CDR3: CSVATGGGGYTF
DNA: TGCAGCGTTGCGACAGGGGGAGGAGGCTACACCTTC
J: TRBJ1-2
D: TRBD1
V: TRBV29-1
size: -

CDR3: CASSKKGIRQSRPNEKLFF
DNA: TGTGCCAGTAGTAAGAAAGGAATACGACAGTCAAGACCTAATGAAAAACTGTTTTTT
J: TRBJ1-4
D: -
V: TRBV19
size: -